This T cell receptor (beta chain) was recorded in a study of stem cell transplantation in POMP-related autoinflammatory disease. Overall study context: Through one year post-transplant, neutrophils and platelets were 100% of graft donor origin. Study conclusions and caveats: In PRAID patients, the number of distinct TRB V-J gene pairings was restricted.

Prominent immunodeficiency with autoinflammation defined PRAID. TCRdb's table, derived via immunoSEQ multiplex PCR, lists solely in-frame clones and lacks some. In the table there are tens of thousands of clones, approximately 90% of which are singletons. Germline V gene data show CDR1 as MNHEY and CDR2 as SVGAGI. The CDR3 is made up of 15 amino acids. Trimming took off 6 bases at V and 5 bases at J, with 16 bases between the two ends. Of note for this clone: Antigen: not known.

Sequences were derived from CD4+ T cells from PBMCs, sampled after stem cell transplantation. V gene TRBV6-5 combines with J gene TRBJ1-4; possibly TRBD1 for D (6 bases). This TCR was recovered from a human patient with POMP-related autoinflammation and immune dysregulation (PRAID). Some T cells here may be from the graft donor. The CDR3 loop reads CASSRTGRGNEKLFF. CDR3 bases: TGTGCCAGCAGCCGTACAGGGCGCGGAAATGAAAAACTGTTTTTT.